This T cell receptor (beta chain) was profiled in a study of blood T cell repertoires in COVID-19. Study as a whole: Whether acute or convalescent, the COVID-19 samples came from the United States, Italy and Spain.

As handled by the study authors: Researchers report that nucleated cell counts were estimated from reference gene primer amplification. Sequencing was performed with immunoSEQ multiplex PCR; in TCRdb, only in-frame clones are kept and a portion is missing. The V and J calls and clone size are taken from that table; D and trimming were inferred from the DNA. The repertoire has 350,000 to 450,000 clones, 85% of them found once; the top ten carry roughly 3.6%. The germline V gene has CDR1 MNHEY and CDR2 SMNVEV (reference sequence). The CDR3 runs to 14 residues. Trimming took 1 base from V and 8 from J; bases not matched to a gene: 4.

The sequenced sample consisted of peripheral blood. The chain has TRBV27 and TRBJ1-2; 10 bases are a match to TRBD1. The sequence was collected from a woman between 18 and 29 years old with acute or convalescent COVID-19. DNA for the CDR3: TGTGCCAGCAGTTTATTGGACAGGGGGAGCGGCTACACCTTC. Its translation: CASSLLDRGSGYTF.